What follows describes a single T cell receptor (beta chain). No antigen is known for it. Trimming shortened V by 6 bases and J by 2 bases, and 15 bases separated the two germline ends. The length of the CDR3 is 15 residues. Looked up from germline, CDR1 is SGHTA and CDR2 is FQGNSA. Libraries for TCR beta were made by quantitative 5'-RACE with molecular barcodes. TCRdb reanalysed the 5' RACE reads using MiXCR and keeps one entry per CDR3 protein. Altogether about 500,000 distinct CDR3 sequences are present, 9.5% to 15% being singletons, with the ten largest covering 6.5% to 7%. The data derive from a study of CD8 T cells in ankylosing spondylitis. Points from the study as a whole: Seemingly distinctive of ankylosing spondylitis blood was a TCR beta motif formed by eight highly homologous variants. A CD8+ phenotype characterized the disease-linked clones, which were relatively rare in peripheral blood. Previously reported in reactive arthritis synovial fluid and blood were some of the motif variants. It was reported that disease-linked clones were significantly enriched in matched ankylosing spondylitis synovial fluid.

The chain recombines TRBV7-2 with TRBJ2-3, with D unclear. The sequencing input was blood, either unsorted or a sorted T cell fraction (not recorded which). This clonotype originated in a male donor with ankylosing spondylitis. The CDR3 nucleotides are TGTGCCAGCAGAACCCCGGGCCTCGTCACAGATACGCAGTATTTT. Protein sequence: CASRTPGLVTDTQYF.